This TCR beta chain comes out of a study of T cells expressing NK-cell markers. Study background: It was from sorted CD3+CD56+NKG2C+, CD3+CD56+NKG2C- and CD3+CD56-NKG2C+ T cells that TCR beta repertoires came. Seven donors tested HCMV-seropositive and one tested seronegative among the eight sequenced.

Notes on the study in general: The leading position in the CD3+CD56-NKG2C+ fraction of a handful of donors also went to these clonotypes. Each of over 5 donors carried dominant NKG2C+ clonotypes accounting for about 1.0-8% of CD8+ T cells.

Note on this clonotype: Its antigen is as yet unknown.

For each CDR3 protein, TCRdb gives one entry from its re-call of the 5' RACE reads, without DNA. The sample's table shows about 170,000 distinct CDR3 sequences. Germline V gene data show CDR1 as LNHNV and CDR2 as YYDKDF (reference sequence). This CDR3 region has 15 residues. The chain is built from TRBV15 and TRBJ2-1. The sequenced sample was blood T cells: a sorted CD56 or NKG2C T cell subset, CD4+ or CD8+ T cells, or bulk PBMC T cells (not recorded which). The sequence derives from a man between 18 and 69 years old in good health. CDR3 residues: CATSTVAASYNEQFF.